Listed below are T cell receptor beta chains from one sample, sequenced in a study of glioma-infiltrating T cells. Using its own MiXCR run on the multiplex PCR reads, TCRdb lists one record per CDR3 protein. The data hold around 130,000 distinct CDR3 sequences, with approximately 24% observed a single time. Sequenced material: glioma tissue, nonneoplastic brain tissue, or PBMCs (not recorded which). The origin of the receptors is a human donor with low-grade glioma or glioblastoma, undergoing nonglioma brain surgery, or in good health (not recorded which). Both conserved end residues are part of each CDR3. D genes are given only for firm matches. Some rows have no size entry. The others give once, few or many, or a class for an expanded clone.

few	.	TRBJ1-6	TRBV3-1	TGTGCCAGCACCCGACAGTTATCTTATAATTCACCCCTCCACTTT	CASTRQLSYNSPLHF
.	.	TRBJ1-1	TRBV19	TGTGCCTCTACTGAAGCTTTCTTT	CASTEAFF
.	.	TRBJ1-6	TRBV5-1	TGCGCCAGCAGCTTGGAACAGGGTGGATCACCCCTCCACTTT	CASSLEQGGSPLHF
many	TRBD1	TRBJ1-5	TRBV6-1	TGTGCCAGCAGTTCCAGGGACAGGGGGCAAAATCAGCCCCAGCATTTT	CASSSRDRGQNQPQHF
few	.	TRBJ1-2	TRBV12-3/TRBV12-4	TGTGCCAGCAGTTTTCCGGTTAGGGGATTTGGCTACACCTTC	CASSFPVRGFGYTF
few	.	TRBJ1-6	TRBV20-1	TGCAGTGCTGAGGACCCGGACACGAATTCACCCCTCCACTTT	CSAEDPDTNSPLHF
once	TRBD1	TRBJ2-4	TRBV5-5	TGTGCCAGCAGCTCCTTACAGGGGGCGTACATTCAGTACTTC	CASSSLQGAYIQYF
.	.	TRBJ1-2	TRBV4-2	TGTGCCAGCAGCCAAGATCCGAAATATGGCTACACCTTC	CASSQDPKYGYTF
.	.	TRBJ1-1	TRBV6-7	TGTGCCAGCAGCAAAGAAGCTTTCTTT	CASSKEAFF
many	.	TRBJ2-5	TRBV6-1	TGTGCCAGCAGAGGCCGCGGGACATCGCAAGAGACCCAGTACTTC	CASRGRGTSQETQYF
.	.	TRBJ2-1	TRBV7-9	TGTGCCAGCAGCTTAGCCGCTCTAGTCAATGAGCAGTTCTTC	CASSLAALVNEQFF
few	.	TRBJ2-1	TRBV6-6	TGTGCCAGCAGCTACTCCCAGCCGAGGGAGATCTACAATGAGCAGTTCTTC	CASSYSQPREIYNEQFF
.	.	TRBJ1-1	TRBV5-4	TGTGCCAGCAGCCCCCCGGTGTTTCGGGGGCCGGACACTGAAGCTTTCTTT	CASSPPVFRGPDTEAFF
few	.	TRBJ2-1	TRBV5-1	TGCGCCAGCAGCTCGACAGGTGCCTACAATGAGCAGTTCTTC	CASSSTGAYNEQFF
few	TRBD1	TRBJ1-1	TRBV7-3	TGTGCCAGCAGCTTAGGCGGACAGGGGGCCACTGAAGCTTTCTTT	CASSLGGQGATEAFF
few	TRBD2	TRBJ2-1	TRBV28	TGTGCCGGCTCCGGGACTAGCGCCCACAATGAGCAGTTCTTC	CAGSGTSAHNEQFF
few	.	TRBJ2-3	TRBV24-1	TGTGCCACCAGTGATGCCCCCGGCCGCAAGGTTCCAGATACGCAGTATTTT	CATSDAPGRKVPDTQYF
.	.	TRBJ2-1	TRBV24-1	TGTGCCACCAGTGATTCGTGGACAGTCCTTTACAATGAGCAGTTCTTC	CATSDSWTVLYNEQFF
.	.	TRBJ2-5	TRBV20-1	TGCAGTGCCCGACTTGGGGGGGGCCCCGAGACCCAGTACTTC	CSARLGGGPETQYF
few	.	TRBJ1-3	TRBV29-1	TGCAGCGTTGCGGGGGATCCCTCTGGAAACACCATATATTTT	CSVAGDPSGNTIYF
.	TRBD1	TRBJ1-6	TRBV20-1	TGCAGTGCTAGAGATGCGATGACAGGGGCGGATTCACCCCTCCACTTT	CSARDAMTGADSPLHF
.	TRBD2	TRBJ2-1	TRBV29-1	TGCAGCGCAGGACTAGCGGTGATTGAGCAGTTCTTC	CSAGLAVIEQFF
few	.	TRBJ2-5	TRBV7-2	TGTGCCAGCAGCTTGGGGGCCCGAGAGACCCAGTACTTC	CASSLGARETQYF
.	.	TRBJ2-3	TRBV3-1	TGTGCCAGCAGCCGTAGAGATACGCAGTATTTT	CASSRRDTQYF
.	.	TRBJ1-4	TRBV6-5	TGTGCCAGCAGTTACTGGACGGAGCTAGGGGATGAAAAACTTTTTTTT	CASSYWTELGDEKLFF
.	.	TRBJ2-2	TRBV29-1	TGCAGCGTTGTAGATGACCGGGGATTCACCGGGGAGCTGTTTTTT	CSVVDDRGFTGELFF
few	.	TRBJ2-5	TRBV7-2	TGTGCCAGCAGCTTACCGGGACGGACTCTCCAAGAGACCCAGTACTTC	CASSLPGRTLQETQYF
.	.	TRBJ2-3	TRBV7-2	TGTGCCAGCAGCTTATCTAGTGGAGCGGAGACGCAGTATTTT	CASSLSSGAETQYF
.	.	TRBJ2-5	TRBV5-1	TGCGCCAGCAGCTTGGCCGTCAGTGGACAAGAGACCCAGTACTTC	CASSLAVSGQETQYF
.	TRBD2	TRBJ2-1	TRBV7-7	TGTGCTAGCAGCTTAGAGGGACTAGCAAGTGAGCAGTTCTTC	CASSLEGLASEQFF
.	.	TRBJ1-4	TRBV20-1	TGCAGTGCCGAATACAGGTTGGGCGATGAAAAACTGTTTTTT	CSAEYRLGDEKLFF